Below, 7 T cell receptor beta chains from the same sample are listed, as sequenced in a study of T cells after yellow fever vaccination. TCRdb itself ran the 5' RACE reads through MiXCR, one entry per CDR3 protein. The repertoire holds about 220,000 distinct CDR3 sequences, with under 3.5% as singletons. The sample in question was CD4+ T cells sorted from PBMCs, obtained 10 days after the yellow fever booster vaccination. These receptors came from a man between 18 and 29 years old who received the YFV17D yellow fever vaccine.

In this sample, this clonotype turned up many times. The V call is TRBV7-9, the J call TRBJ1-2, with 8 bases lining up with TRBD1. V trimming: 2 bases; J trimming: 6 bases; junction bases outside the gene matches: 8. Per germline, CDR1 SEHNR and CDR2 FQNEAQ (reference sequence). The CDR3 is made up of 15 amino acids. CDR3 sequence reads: CASSLLGRGRHGYTF. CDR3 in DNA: TGTGCCAGCAGCTTACTCGGCAGGGGGCGTCATGGCTACACCTTC.

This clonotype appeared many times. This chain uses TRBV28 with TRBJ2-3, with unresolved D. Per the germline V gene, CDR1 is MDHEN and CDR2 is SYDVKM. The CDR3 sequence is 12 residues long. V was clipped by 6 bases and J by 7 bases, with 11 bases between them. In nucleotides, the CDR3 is TGTGCCAGCAGCGCAAGGGCCAATACGCAGTATTTT. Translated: CASSARANTQYF.

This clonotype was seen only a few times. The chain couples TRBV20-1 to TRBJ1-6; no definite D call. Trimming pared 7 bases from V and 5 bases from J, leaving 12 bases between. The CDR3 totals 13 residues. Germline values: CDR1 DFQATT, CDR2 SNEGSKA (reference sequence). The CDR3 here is CSVAAQDNSPLHF. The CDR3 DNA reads TGCAGTGTGGCCGCGCAGGATAATTCACCCCTCCACTTT.

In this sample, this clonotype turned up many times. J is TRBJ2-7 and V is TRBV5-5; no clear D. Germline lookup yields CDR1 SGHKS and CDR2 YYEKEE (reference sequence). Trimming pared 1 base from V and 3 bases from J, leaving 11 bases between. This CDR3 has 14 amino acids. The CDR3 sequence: CASSLFSHNYEQYV. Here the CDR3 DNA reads TGTGCCAGCAGCTTGTTTTCCCACAACTACGAGCAGTACGTC.

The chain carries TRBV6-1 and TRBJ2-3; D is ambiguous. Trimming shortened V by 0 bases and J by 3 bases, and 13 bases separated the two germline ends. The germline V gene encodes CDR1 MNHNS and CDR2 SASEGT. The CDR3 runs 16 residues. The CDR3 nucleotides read TGTGCCAGCAGTGAAGCGACCCTCCCCGGGACAGATACGCAGTATTTT. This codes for CASSEATLPGTDTQYF.

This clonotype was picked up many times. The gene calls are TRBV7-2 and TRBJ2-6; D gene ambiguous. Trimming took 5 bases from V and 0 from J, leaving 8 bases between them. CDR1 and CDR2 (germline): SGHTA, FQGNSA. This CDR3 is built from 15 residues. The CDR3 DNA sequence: TGTGCCAGCAGCCCTCAGCACTCTGGGGCCAACGTCCTGACTTTC. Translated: CASSPQHSGANVLTF.

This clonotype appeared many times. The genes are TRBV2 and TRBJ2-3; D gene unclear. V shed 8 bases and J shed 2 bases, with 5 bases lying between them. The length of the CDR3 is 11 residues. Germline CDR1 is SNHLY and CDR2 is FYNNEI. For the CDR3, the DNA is TGTGCCAGCTTAACCACAGATACGCAGTATTTT. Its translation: CASLTTDTQYF.